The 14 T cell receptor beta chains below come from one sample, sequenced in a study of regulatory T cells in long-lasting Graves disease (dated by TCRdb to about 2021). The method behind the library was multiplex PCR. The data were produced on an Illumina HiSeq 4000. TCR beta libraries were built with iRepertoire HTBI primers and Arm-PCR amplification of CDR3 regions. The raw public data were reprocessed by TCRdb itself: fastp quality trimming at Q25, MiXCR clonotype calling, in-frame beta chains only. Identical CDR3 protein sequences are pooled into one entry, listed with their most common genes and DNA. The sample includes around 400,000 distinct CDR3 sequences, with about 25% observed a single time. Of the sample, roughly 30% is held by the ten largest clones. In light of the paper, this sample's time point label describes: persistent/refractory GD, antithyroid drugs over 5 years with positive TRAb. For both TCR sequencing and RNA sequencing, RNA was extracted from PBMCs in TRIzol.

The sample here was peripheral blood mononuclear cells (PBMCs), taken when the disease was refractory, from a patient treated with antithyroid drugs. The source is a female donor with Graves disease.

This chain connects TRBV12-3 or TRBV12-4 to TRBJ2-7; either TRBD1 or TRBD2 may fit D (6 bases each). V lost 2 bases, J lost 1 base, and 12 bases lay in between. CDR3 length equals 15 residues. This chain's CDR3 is CASSLRGAGSYEQYF. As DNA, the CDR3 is TGTGCCAGCAGTTTAAGGGGGGCAGGGTCCTACGAGCAGTACTTC.

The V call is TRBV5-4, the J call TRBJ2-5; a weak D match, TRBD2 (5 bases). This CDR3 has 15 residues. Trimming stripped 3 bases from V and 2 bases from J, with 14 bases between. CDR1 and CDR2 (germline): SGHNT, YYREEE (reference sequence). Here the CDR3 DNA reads TGTGCCAGCAGCTGGAACCCGGGGATACAAGAGACCCAGTACTTC. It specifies CASSWNPGIQETQYF.

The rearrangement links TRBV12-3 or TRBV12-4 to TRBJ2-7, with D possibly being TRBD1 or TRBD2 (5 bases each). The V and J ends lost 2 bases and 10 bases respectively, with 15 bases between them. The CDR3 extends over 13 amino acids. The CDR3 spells CASSLPGTEIQYF. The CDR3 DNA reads TGTGCCAGCAGTTTACCCGGGACGGAAATACAGTACTTC.

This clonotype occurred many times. The CDR3 loop is CATTGTGGYGANVLTF. The CDR3 DNA follows: TGTGCCACCACCGGGACAGGGGGCTATGGGGCCAACGTCCTGACTTTC. J is TRBJ2-6 and V is TRBV28; TRBD1 aligns across 12 bases. Germline trimming cut 10 bases from V and 3 bases from J; bases unmatched to any gene: 7. The CDR3 has 16 residues. CDR1 and CDR2 (germline): MDHEN, SYDVKM.

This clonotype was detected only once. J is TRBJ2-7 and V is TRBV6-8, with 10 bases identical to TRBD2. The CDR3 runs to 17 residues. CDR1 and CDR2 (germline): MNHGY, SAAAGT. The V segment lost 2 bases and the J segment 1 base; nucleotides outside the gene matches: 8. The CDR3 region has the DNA TGTGCCAGCAGTTACACTAGCGGGGCCATCAGGTCCTACGAGCAGTACTTC. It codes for CASSYTSGAIRSYEQYF.

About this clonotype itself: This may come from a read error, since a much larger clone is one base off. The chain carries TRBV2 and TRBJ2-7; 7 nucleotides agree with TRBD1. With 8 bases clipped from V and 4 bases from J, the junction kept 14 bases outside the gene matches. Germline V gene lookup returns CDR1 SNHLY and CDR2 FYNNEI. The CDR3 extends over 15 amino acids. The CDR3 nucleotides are TGTGCCAGCTGGTCCCGCCGGGACAGTTTTTACGAGCAGTACTTC. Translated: CASWSRRDSFYEQYF.

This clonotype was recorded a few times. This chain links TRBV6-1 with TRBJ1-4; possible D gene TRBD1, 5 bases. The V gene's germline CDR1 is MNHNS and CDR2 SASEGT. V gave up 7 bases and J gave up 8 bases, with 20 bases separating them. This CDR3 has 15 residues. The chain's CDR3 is CASIQTGGVQEKLFF. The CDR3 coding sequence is TGTGCCAGCATCCAAACCGGGGGGGTTCAAGAAAAACTGTTTTTT.

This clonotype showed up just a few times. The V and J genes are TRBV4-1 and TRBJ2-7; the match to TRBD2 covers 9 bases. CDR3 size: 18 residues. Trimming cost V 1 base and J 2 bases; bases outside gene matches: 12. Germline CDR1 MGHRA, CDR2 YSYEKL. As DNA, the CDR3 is TGCGCCAGCAGCCAAGGGGTGCTATTAGCGGGAGTCACCTACGAGCAGTACTTC. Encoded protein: CASSQGVLLAGVTYEQYF.

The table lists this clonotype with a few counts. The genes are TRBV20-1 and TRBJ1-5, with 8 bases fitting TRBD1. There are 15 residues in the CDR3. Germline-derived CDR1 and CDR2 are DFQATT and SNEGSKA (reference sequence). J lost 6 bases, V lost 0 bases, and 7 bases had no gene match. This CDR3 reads CSAREPDRGSQPQHF. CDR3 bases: TGCAGTGCTAGAGAACCCGACAGGGGTAGTCAGCCCCAGCATTTT.

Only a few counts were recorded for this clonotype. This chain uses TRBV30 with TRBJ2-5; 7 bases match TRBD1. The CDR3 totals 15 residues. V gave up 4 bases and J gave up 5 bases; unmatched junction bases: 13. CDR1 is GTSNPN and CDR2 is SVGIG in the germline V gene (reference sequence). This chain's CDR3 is CAWINHRGSQETQYF. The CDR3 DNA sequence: TGTGCCTGGATTAACCACAGGGGATCTCAGGAGACCCAGTACTTC.

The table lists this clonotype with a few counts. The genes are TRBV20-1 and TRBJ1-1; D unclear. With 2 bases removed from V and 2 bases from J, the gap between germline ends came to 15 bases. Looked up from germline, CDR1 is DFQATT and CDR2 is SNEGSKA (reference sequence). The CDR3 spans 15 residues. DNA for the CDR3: TGCAGTGCTAGATTGCCACAGATTATAAACACTGAAGCTTTCTTT. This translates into CSARLPQIINTEAFF.

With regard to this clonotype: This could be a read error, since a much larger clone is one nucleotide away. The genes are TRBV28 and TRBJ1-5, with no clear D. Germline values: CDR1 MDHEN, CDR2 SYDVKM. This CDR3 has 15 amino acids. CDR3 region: CACSFSGWRNQPQHF. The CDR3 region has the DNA TGTGCCTGCAGTTTTAGCGGGTGGCGCAATCAGCCCCAGCATTTT.

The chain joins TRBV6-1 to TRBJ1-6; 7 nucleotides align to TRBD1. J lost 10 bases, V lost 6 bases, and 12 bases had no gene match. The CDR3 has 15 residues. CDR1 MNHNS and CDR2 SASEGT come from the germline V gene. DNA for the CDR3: TGTGCCAGCAGGGGGACAGAGGGAGGGAGATCACCCCTCCACTTT. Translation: CASRGTEGGRSPLHF.

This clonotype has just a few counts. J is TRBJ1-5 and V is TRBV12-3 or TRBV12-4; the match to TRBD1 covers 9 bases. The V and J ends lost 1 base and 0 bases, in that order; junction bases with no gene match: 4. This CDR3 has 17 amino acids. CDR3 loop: CASSLETGGLSNQPQHF. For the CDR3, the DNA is TGTGCCAGCAGTTTAGAGACAGGGGGGCTTAGCAATCAGCCCCAGCATTTT.